These T cell receptor beta chains were read from a single sample in a study of identical twins. Using its own MiXCR run on the 5' RACE reads, TCRdb lists one record per CDR3 protein. In the table there are over 600,000 distinct CDR3 sequences, less than 25% of which are singletons. The same data also went into a second study, on T cells expressing NK-cell markers.

The sample was PBMCs. The receptor set was obtained from a woman aged 18-29 years in good health. Each CDR3 is given with its conserved first and last residue. The order of the fields is CDR3 length, clone size, J gene, D gene, V gene, CDR3 DNA, CDR3 protein. The D gene is left open where the match is weak. Size is omitted from some rows. Given values are once, few, many or a class for expanded clones.

>15|few|TRBJ2-3|TRBD2|TRBV5-8
TGTGCCAGCAGCTTCCGCCGGGAGGGCCCAAATACGCAGTATTTT
CASSFRREGPNTQYF
>13|-|TRBJ2-5|-|TRBV9
TGTGCCAGCAGCTCTCGACCTGCGGAGACCCAGTACTTC
CASSSRPAETQYF
>14|few|TRBJ2-7|TRBD1|TRBV7-2
TGTGCCAGCAGCTTAGGGGACAGGAGGTCTGAGCAGTACTTC
CASSLGDRRSEQYF
>14|many|TRBJ1-5|TRBD1|TRBV12-3/TRBV12-4
TGTGCCAGCAGTTTAGTACAGGGGCCACAGCCCCAGCATTTT
CASSLVQGPQPQHF
>15|many|TRBJ1-6|-|TRBV20-1
TGCAGTGCCCGGGACCCCGCGGCCCCTAATTCACCCCTCCACTTT
CSARDPAAPNSPLHF
>16|-|TRBJ2-3|TRBD2|TRBV20-1
TGCAGTGCCCCCGACGTTAGCGGGAGAGGGGCAGATACGCAGTATTTT
CSAPDVSGRGADTQYF
>12|few|TRBJ2-5|TRBD1|TRBV20-1
TGCAGTGCTAGCGACAGGGCAGAGACCCAGTACTTC
CSASDRAETQYF
>14|-|TRBJ2-7|-|TRBV4-1
TGCGCCAGCAGCGAGGGGCAGGGTCGCGACGAGCAGTACTTC
CASSEGQGRDEQYF
>14|-|TRBJ2-1|-|TRBV7-2
TGTGCCAGCAGCTTCGGTCTGGTAAACAATGAGCAGTTCTTC
CASSFGLVNNEQFF
>13|few|TRBJ1-1|-|TRBV29-1
TGCAGCGTTGTGGGCAGGGGGAACACTGAAGCTTTCTTT
CSVVGRGNTEAFF
>13|few|TRBJ1-2|-|TRBV20-1
TGCAGTGCTAGAATCAGGGATGATTATGGCTACACCTTC
CSARIRDDYGYTF
>15|few|TRBJ2-3|-|TRBV9
TGTGCCAGCAGCGTAGCGGGGCGGAGCACAGATACGCAGTATTTT
CASSVAGRSTDTQYF
>15|many|TRBJ2-5|-|TRBV7-2
TGTGCCAGCAGCTCAGCCAAGACTAGGGCGGAGACCCAGTACTTC
CASSSAKTRAETQYF
>13|few|TRBJ2-7|TRBD1|TRBV29-1
TGCAGCGCAGGACAGGGGGCGGCCTACGAGCAGTACTTC
CSAGQGAAYEQYF
>14|-|TRBJ1-2|TRBD1|TRBV12-3/TRBV12-4
TGTGCCAGCAGTTTAATGACAGGGGCTGGCGGCTACACCTTC
CASSLMTGAGGYTF
>14|few|TRBJ2-4|-|TRBV20-1
TGCAGTGCTACCGGGGACGGCTCCGCGGGCATTCAGTACTTC
CSATGDGSAGIQYF
>13|few|TRBJ1-2|-|TRBV6-2/TRBV6-3
TGTGCCAGCAGTTACGACAGGTTCGGTGGCTACACCTTC
CASSYDRFGGYTF
>15|-|TRBJ2-4|TRBD1|TRBV20-1
TGCAGTGCTAGAGAAGCAGGGGGATCCAAAAACATTCAGTACTTC
CSAREAGGSKNIQYF